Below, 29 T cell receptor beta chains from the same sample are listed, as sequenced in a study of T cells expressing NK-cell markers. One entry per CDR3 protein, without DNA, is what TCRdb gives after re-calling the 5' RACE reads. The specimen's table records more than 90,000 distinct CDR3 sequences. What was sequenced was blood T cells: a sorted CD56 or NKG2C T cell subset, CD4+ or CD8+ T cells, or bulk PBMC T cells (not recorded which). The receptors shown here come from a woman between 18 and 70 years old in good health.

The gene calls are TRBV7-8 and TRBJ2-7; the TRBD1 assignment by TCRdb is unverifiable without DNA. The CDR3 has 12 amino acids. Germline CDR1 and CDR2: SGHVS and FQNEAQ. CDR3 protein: CASRRGGDEQYF.

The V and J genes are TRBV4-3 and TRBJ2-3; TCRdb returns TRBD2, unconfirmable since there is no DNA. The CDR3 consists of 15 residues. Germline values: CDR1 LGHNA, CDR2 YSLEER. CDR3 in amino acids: CASSLLEGVPDTQYF.

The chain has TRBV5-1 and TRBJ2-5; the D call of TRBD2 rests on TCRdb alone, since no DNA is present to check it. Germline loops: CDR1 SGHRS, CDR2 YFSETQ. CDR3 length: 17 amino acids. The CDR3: CASSLGLAVTYQETQYF.

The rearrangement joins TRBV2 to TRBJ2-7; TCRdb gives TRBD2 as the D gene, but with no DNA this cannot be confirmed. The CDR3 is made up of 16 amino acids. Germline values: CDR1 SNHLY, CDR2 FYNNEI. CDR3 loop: CASSGPRGMGSYEQYF.

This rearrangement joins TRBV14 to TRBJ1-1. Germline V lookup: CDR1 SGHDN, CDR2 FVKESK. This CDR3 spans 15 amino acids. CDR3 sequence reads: CASSFAEMGGTEAFF.

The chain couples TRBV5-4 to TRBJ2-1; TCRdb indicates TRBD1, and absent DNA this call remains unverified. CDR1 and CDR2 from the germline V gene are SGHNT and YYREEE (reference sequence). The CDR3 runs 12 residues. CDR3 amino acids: CASSWTGSEQFF.

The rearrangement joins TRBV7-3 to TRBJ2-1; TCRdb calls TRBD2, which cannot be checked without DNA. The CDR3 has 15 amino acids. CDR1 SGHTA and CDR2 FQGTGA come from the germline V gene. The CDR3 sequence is CASSSGTSGSAEQFF.

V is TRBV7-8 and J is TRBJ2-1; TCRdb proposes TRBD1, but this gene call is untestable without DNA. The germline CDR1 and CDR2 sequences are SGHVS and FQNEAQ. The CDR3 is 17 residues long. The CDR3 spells CASSLPFGEMQGDEQFF.

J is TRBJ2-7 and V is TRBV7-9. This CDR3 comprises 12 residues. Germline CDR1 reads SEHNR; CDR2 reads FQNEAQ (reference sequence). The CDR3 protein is CASTYSGYEQYF. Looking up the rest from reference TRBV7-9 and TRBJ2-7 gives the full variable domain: DTGVSQNPRHKITKRGQNVTFRCDPISEHNRLYWYRQTLGQGPEFLTYFQNEAQLEKSRLLSDRFSAERPKGSFSTLEIQRTEQGDSAMYLCASTYSGYEQYFGPGTRLTVT.

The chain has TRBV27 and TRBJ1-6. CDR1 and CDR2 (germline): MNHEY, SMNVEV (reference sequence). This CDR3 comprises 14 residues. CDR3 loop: CASSFTSTGSPLHF.

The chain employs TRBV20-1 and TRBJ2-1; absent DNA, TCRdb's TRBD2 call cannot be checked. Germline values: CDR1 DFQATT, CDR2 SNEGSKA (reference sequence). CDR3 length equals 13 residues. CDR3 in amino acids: CSATSGISDEQFF.

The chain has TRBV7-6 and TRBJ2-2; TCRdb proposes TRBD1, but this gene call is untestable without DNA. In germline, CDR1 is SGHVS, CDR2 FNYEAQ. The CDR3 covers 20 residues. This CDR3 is CASSLARTGGPSSNTGELFF.

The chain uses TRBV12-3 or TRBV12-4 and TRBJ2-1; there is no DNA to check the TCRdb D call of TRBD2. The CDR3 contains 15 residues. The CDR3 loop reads CASSPGVAGVGEQFF.

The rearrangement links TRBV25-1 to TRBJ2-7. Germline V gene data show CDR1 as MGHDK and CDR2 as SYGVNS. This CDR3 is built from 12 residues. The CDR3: CASSPSLDEQYF.

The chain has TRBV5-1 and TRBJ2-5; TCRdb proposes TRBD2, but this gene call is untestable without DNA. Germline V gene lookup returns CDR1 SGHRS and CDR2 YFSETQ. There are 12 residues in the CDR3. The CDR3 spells CASSSGGGDQYF.

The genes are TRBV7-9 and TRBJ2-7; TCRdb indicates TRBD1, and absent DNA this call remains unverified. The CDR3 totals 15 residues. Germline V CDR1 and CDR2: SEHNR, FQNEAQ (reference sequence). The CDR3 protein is CASSPRDRASYEQYF.

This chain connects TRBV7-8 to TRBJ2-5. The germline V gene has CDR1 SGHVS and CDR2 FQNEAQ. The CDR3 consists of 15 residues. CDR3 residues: CASSFAGVVKETQYF.

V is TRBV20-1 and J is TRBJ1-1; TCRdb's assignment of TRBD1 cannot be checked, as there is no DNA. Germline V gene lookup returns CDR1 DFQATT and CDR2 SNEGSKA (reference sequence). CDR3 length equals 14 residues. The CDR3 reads CSARGRQGDTEAFF.

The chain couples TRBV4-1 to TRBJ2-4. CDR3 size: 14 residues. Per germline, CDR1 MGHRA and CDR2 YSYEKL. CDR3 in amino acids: CASSQGLAGSIQYF.

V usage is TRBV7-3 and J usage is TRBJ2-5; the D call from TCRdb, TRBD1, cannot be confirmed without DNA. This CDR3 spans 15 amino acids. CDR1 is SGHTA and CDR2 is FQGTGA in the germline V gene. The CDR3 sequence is CASSRAATGLETQYF.

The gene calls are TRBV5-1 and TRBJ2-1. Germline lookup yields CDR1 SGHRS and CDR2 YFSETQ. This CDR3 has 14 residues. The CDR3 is CASSLEVEYNEQFF.

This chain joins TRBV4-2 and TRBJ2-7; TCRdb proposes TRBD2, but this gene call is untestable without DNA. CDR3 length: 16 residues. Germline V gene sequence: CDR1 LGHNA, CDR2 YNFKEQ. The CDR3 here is CASSQERAGPIYEQYF.

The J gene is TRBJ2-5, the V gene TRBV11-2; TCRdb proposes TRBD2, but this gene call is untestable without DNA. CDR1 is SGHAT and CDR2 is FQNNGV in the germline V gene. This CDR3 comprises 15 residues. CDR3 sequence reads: CASSLEASGLETQYF.

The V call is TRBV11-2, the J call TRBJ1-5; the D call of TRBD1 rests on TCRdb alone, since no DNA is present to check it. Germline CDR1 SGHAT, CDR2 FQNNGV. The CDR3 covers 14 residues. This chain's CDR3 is CASSLGGGAQPQHF.

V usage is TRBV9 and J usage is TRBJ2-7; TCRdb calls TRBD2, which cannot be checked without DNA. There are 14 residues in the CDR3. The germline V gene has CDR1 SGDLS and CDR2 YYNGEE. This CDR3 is CASSPTSSSYEQYF.

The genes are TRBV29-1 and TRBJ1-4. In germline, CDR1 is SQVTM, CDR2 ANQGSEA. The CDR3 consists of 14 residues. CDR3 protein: CSVGVTLGNEKLFF.

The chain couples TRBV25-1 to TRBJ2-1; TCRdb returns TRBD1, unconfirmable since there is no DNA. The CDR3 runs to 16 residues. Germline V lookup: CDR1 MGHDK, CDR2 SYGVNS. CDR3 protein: CASGAPQGAIHNEQFF.

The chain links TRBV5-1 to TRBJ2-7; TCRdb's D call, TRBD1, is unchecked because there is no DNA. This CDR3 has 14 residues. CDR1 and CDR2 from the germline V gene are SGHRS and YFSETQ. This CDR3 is CASTQIGGHYEQYF.

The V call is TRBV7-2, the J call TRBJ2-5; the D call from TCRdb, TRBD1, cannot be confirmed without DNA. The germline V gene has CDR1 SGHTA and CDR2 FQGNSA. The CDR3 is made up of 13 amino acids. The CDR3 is CASSIPLDETQYF.